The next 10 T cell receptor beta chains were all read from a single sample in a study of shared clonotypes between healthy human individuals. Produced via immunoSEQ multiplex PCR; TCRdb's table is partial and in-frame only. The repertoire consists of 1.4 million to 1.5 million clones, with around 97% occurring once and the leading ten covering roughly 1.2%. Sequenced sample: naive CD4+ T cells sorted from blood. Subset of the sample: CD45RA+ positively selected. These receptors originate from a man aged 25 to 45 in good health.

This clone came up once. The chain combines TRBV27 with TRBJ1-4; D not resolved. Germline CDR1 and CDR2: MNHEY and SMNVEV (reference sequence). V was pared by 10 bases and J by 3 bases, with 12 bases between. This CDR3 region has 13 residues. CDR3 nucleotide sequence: TGTGCCACCCGCGGGCGGCCTAATGAAAAACTGTTTTTT. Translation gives CATRGRPNEKLFF.

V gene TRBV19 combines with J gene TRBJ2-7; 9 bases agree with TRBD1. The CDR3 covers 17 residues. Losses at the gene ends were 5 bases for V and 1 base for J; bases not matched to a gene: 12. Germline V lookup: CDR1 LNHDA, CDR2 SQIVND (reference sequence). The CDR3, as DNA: TGTGCCAGTAGTGTAAACAGGGGGCAATCAGCGTCCTACGAGCAGTACTTC. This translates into CASSVNRGQSASYEQYF.

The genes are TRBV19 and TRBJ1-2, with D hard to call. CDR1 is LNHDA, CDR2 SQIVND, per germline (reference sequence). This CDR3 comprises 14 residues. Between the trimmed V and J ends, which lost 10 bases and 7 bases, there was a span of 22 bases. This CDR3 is CATQTFVRQGGYTF. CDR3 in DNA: TGTGCCACCCAGACCTTCGTCAGACAAGGTGGCTACACCTTC.

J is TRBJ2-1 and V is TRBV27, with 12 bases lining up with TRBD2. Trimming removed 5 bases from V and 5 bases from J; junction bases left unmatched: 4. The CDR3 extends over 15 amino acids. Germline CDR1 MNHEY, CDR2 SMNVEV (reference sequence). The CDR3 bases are TGTGCCAGCAGTCCTCGACTAGCGGGAGACAATGAGCAGTTCTTC. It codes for CASSPRLAGDNEQFF.

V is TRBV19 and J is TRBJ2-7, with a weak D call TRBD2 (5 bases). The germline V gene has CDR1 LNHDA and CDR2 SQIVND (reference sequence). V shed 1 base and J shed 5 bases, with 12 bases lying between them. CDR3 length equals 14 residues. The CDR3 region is CASSIGSTGDEQYF. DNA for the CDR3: TGTGCCAGTAGTATAGGATCGACCGGGGACGAGCAGTACTTC.

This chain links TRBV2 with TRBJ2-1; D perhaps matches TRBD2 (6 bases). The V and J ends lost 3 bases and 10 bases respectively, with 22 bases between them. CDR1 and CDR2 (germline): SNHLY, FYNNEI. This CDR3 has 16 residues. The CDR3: CASSEVGGLLAGEQFF. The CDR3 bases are TGTGCCAGCAGTGAGGTTGGGGGACTCCTCGCTGGGGAGCAGTTCTTC.

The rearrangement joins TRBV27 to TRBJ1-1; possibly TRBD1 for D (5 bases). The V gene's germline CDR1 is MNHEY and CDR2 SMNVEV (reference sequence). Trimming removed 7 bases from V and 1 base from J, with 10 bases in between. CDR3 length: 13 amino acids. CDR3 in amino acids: CASNSQGNTEAFF. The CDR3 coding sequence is TGTGCCAGCAATTCGCAGGGGAACACTGAAGCTTTCTTT.

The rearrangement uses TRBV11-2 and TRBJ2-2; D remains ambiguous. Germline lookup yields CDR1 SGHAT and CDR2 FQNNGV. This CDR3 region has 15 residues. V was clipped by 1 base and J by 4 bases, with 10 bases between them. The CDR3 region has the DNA TGTGCCAGCAGCTTAGGGCGGCCGGGCACCGGGGAGCTGTTTTTT. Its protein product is CASSLGRPGTGELFF.

CDR3 protein: CASSRGLATRQSYEQYF. In nucleotides, the CDR3 is TGCGCCAGCAGCCGGGGACTAGCGACACGCCAATCCTACGAGCAGTACTTC. The V gene is TRBV5-1, the J gene TRBJ2-7; 10 positions agree with TRBD2. Germline loops: CDR1 SGHRS, CDR2 YFSETQ. The ends lost 4 bases at V and 1 base at J; junction bases unmatched: 11. This CDR3 is built from 17 residues.

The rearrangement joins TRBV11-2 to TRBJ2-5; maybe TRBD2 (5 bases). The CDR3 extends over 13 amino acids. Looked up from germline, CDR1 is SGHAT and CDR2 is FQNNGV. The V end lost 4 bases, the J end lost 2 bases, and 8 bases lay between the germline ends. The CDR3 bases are TGTGCCAGCAGCTCTCAGCGGCAAGAGACCCAGTACTTC. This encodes CASSSQRQETQYF. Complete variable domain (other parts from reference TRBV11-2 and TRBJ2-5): EAGVAQSPRYKIIEKRQSVAFWCNPISGHATLYWYQQILGQGPKLLIQFQNNGVVDDSQLPKDRFSAERLKGVDSTLKIQPAKLEDSAVYLCASSSQRQETQYFGPGTRLLVL.